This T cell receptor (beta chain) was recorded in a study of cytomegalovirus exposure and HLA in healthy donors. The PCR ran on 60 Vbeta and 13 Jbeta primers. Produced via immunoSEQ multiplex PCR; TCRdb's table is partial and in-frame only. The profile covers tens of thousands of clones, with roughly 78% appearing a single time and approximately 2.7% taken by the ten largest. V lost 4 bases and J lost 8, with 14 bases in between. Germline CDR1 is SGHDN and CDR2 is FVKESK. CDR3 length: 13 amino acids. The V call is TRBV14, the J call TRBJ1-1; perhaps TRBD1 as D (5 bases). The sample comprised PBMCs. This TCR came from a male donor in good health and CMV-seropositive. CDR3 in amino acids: CASSLAAGIEAFF. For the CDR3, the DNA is TGTGCCAGCAGCCTCGCGGCAGGGATCGAAGCTTTCTTT.